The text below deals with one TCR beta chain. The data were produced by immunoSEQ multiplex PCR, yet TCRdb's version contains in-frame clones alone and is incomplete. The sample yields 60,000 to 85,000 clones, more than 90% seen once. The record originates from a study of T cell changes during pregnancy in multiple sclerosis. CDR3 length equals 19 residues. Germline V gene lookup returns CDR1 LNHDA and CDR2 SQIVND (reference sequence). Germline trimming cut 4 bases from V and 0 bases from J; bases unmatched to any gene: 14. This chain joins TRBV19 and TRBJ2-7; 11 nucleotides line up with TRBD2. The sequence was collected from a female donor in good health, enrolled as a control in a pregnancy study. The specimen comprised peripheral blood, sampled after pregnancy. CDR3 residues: CASSTPRLAGKLPSYEQYF. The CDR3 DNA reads TGTGCCAGTAGTACACCGAGACTAGCGGGGAAGCTACCCTCCTACGAGCAGTACTTC.